Below, 17 T cell receptor beta chains from the same sample are listed, as sequenced in a study of T cell changes during pregnancy in multiple sclerosis. Here immunoSEQ multiplex PCR was the method, and the copy in TCRdb shows in-frame clones only, minus some. The sample includes tens of thousands of clones, more than 90% seen only once; the top ten take about 5.3%. This sample comprised peripheral blood, obtained in the third trimester of pregnancy. The origin of the receptors is a female donor in good health, enrolled as a control in a pregnancy study.

This rearrangement joins TRBV10-3 to TRBJ1-5; D is unresolved. Germline V gene lookup returns CDR1 ENHRY and CDR2 SYGVKD. This CDR3 spans 15 amino acids. V gave up 3 bases and J gave up 7 bases, with 16 bases separating them. The CDR3 spells CAISDLEGGGQPQHF. For the CDR3, the DNA is TGTGCCATCAGTGACCTCGAGGGAGGAGGCCAGCCCCAGCATTTT.

V and J are TRBV28 and TRBJ2-3, with 10 bases that match TRBD2. The V and J ends lost 2 bases and 8 bases, in that order; junction bases with no gene match: 7. CDR1 is MDHEN and CDR2 is SYDVKM in the germline V gene. The CDR3 spans 15 residues. DNA for the CDR3: TGTGCCAGCAGTTTAAGTCTAGCGGGAGTTGGTACGCAGTATTTT. It codes for CASSLSLAGVGTQYF.

V and J are TRBV5-1 and TRBJ2-3, with D possibly matching TRBD2 (7 bases). Trimming removed 2 bases at V and 3 bases at J, with 13 bases between. Germline CDR1 is SGHRS and CDR2 is YFSETQ. This CDR3 spans 15 amino acids. This chain's CDR3 is CASSFRGAKTDTQYF. The CDR3 DNA is TGCGCCAGCAGCTTTCGGGGGGCTAAGACAGATACGCAGTATTTT.

The chain carries TRBV9 and TRBJ1-5; D is ambiguous. Germline CDR1 is SGDLS and CDR2 is YYNGEE. V gave up 0 bases and J gave up 2 bases, with 6 bases separating them. CDR3 size: 14 residues. This CDR3 reads CASSVGQGNQPQHF. The CDR3 DNA sequence: TGTGCCAGCAGCGTAGGGCAGGGCAATCAGCCCCAGCATTTT.

The chain couples TRBV4-2 to TRBJ1-3; perhaps TRBD1 as D (5 bases). The germline gives CDR1 LGHNA, CDR2 YNFKEQ. V was clipped by 8 bases and J by 2 bases, with 13 bases between them. This CDR3 contains 14 residues. CDR3 coding DNA: TGTGCCAGCGGAAACAGGCAACCTGGAAACACCATATATTTT. This translates into CASGNRQPGNTIYF.

V and J are TRBV15 and TRBJ2-2; 7 positions agree with TRBD2. This CDR3 spans 14 amino acids. Germline assignment: CDR1 LNHNV and CDR2 YYDKDF (reference sequence). V shed 4 bases, J shed 5 bases, and the junction held 4 bases outside the gene matches. CDR3 nucleotide sequence: TGTGCCACCAGCACCGGGCGGGAGACCGGGGAGCTGTTTTTT. Translation: CATSTGRETGELFF.

The chain has TRBV19 and TRBJ1-5; tentative D call: TRBD1 (6 bases). Germline CDR1 is LNHDA and CDR2 is SQIVND (reference sequence). The CDR3 contains 14 residues. Trimming took off 7 bases at V and 8 bases at J, with 18 bases between the two ends. The CDR3, as DNA: TGTGCCAGTATCAGGACGGGCGAGGGGGAGCCCCAGCATTTT. This encodes CASIRTGEGEPQHF.

This sequence joins TRBV5-5 and TRBJ2-5; 8 nucleotides agree with TRBD2. The CDR3 runs 14 residues. Unmatched junction bases numbered 12, after V lost 8 bases and J lost 6 bases. Germline assignment: CDR1 SGHKS and CDR2 YYEKEE (reference sequence). CDR3 nucleotides: TGTGCCAGTGGACTGGGCGGGACTAGTCAGACCCAGTACTTC. It codes for CASGLGGTSQTQYF.

The CDR3 nucleotides are TGTGCCACCAGCAGGTCGTATAGGGGCGGGGGGGTGAATGAGCAGTTCTTC. Translation: CATSRSYRGGGVNEQFF. The chain employs TRBV15 and TRBJ2-1; 9 nucleotides line up with TRBD2. V shed 3 bases, J shed 7 bases, and the junction held 13 bases outside the gene matches. CDR3 length: 17 residues. CDR1 and CDR2 from the germline V gene are LNHNV and YYDKDF (reference sequence).

J is TRBJ1-2 and V is TRBV30, with D unclear. This CDR3 has 12 amino acids. The germline V and J ends were trimmed by 1 base and 2 bases, with 5 bases remaining between them. Germline CDR1 reads GTSNPN; CDR2 reads SVGIG (reference sequence). The CDR3 DNA reads TGTGCCTGGAGTGGACAAAACTATGGCTACACCTTC. Translating it yields CAWSGQNYGYTF. The full variable domain, rest sourced from reference TRBV30 and TRBJ1-2, is SQTIHQWPATLVQPVGSPLSLECTVEGTSNPNLYWYRQAAGRGLQLLFYSVGIGQISSEVPQNLSASRPQDRQFILSSKKLLLSDSGFYLCAWSGQNYGYTFGSGTRLTVV.

The chain employs TRBV9 and TRBJ1-2; 7 bases line up with TRBD1. CDR1 and CDR2 from the germline V gene are SGDLS and YYNGEE. This CDR3 contains 13 residues. V was clipped by 6 bases and J by 6 bases; unmatched bases: 8. The CDR3 region is CASNPQGLHGYTF. For the CDR3, the DNA is TGTGCCAGCAACCCACAGGGGTTGCATGGCTACACCTTC. The full variable domain, its missing parts supplied by reference TRBV9 and TRBJ1-2, is DSGVTQTPKHLITATGQRVTLRCSPRSGDLSVYWYQQSLDQGLQFLIQYYNGEERAKGNILERFSAQQFPDLHSELNLSSLELGDSALYFCASNPQGLHGYTFGSGTRLTVV.

The chain links TRBV27 to TRBJ1-6; D is possibly TRBD1 (5 bases). CDR3 length: 14 residues. The germline gives CDR1 MNHEY, CDR2 SMNVEV (reference sequence). The V end was cut by 3 bases, the J end by 6 bases, with 9 bases between. DNA for the CDR3: TGTGCCAGCAGTTTGCGACAGACTAATTCACCCCTCCACTTT. It is translated as CASSLRQTNSPLHF.

This clone was observed a single time. V and J are TRBV5-1 and TRBJ1-2; D gene uncertain. Germline assignment: CDR1 SGHRS and CDR2 YFSETQ. Trimming left V 0 bases short and J 6 bases short, with 15 bases between. This CDR3 has 15 residues. The CDR3 sequence: CASSLVGGGGNGYTF. Written as DNA, the CDR3 is TGCGCCAGCAGCTTGGTAGGTGGAGGAGGCAATGGCTACACCTTC.

The CDR3 DNA follows: TGTGCCTGGAGTGTAACTAGCGGGACGGGGGAGACCCAGTACTTC. This codes for CAWSVTSGTGETQYF. This rearrangement joins TRBV30 to TRBJ2-5, with TRBD2 matching over 10 bases. The CDR3 extends over 15 amino acids. Germline V lookup: CDR1 GTSNPN, CDR2 SVGIG (reference sequence). The V and J ends lost 0 bases and 5 bases, in that order; junction bases with no gene match: 6.

The rearrangement links TRBV19 to TRBJ2-2; 10 bases line up with TRBD1. V gave up 4 bases and J gave up 0 bases; unmatched junction bases: 5. This CDR3 is built from 17 residues. The germline V gene encodes CDR1 LNHDA and CDR2 SQIVND (reference sequence). Here the CDR3 reads CASSSRDRGPNTGELFF. The CDR3 coding sequence is TGTGCCAGTAGTAGCCGAGACAGGGGGCCGAACACCGGGGAGCTGTTTTTT.

This chain uses TRBV29-1 with TRBJ1-1; 7 positions agree with TRBD1. CDR1 SQVTM and CDR2 ANQGSEA come from the germline V gene. The CDR3 totals 10 residues. After removal of 7 bases from V and 6 bases from J, the junction contained 2 bases not matched to a gene. CDR3 sequence: CSADRAEAFF. The CDR3, as DNA: TGCAGCGCCGACAGGGCTGAAGCTTTCTTT.

J is TRBJ2-3 and V is TRBV19; 7 bases match TRBD1. With 9 bases clipped from V and 3 bases from J, the junction kept 6 bases outside the gene matches. CDR1 and CDR2 from the germline V gene are LNHDA and SQIVND (reference sequence). This CDR3 has 13 residues. CDR3 nucleotide sequence: TGTGCCAGCAGGGACAGAAGAACAGATACGCAGTATTTT. Residues: CASRDRRTDTQYF.